What follows describes a single TCR beta chain. Its antigen is still unknown. Nothing much larger sits one base from this clone, and base qualities are not available. To be included, a participant needed at least one PBMC sample from before ART initiation plus at least two post-ART samples. Treatment was received in the United States of America by all participants with HIV. Before DNA extraction, cryopreserved samples of about 0.95-10 million PBMC were thawed and then washed. At the time of the earliest PBMC sample, participants with HIV were aged between about 20 and 54 years. Each participant contributed PBMC samples from 1-4 timepoints before ART initiation and 2-8 timepoints after ART initiation, with a median of 7 samples. For every participant, serial HIV viral load, CD4+ T-cell count, ART history and demographic data were obtained. Using a Qiagen kit on a QIAcube, genomic DNA was extracted from unsorted PBMC, with samples processed in batches of 12.

This record comes from a study of long-term antiretroviral therapy in people with HIV (dated by TCRdb to between 2020 and 2023). For the wider study: The earliest samples were collected roughly a decade before the 2015 WHO recommendation for immediate ART, at a time when ART was usually postponed until CD4 counts fell. Of the roughly 27 participants with HIV, ten to eleven were female. The cohort contributed under 200 cryopreserved PBMC samples from 30 adults with confirmed HIV infection, collected serially over a mean of approximately six years (range 1-12). A retrospective serial study tested whether ART initiation and durable HIV suppression were associated with changes in peripheral blood TRB repertoire composition and diversity. No cross-contamination during QIAcube processing turned up in test extractions that ran a monoclonal T-cell line alongside approximately 35 polyclonal samples. Broad study findings and their caveats: The samples span the years 2004 to 2017, and the ART regimens used may be less effective than current regimens. A significant increase in TRB diversity was found to be associated with ART initiation, although TRB diversity was observed to remain significantly below that of transplant donor controls even after long-term ART. Because PBMC availability was limited, only the TCR beta chain was sequenced, with no alpha chain pairing. HIV repertoires had narrower CDR3 length ranges than controls, and the network structure suggested an antigen-experienced repertoire that shifted only slightly toward naive after ART. Because pre-ART samples had limited cell numbers, unsorted PBMC were profiled rather than sorted CD4+ and CD8+ T cells. The repertoire was dominated across all time points by expanded TRB clones identified before ART initiation, although this dominance was seen to fluctuate and to decrease in many PLHIV after ART. Inferences about post-ART repertoire changes are limited because no data were available on ART adherence, viral resistance or therapy changes.

The germline V gene (reference sequence) gives CDR1 as MNHEY and CDR2 as SMNVEV. The junction shows trimming of 7 bases on V and 4 bases on J, plus 11 bases between the germline ends. The cysteine opens and the phenylalanine closes a CDR3 of 13 amino acids. Here the CDR3 DNA is all that survives: 39 bases in frame from base 1. Sequencing of the TRB variable region was done with the immunoSEQ hsTCRB v3.0 assay at survey level resolution. TRB sequencing targeted a depth of 40,000-50,000 T-cell genomes per sample. An Illumina MiSeq with a v3 150-cycle kit was used to sequence the pooled TRB libraries. The authors' pipeline ran thus. Repertoire analysis was performed in R inside a reproducible Nextflow workflow that covered QC, data transformation and analysis. LymphoSeq2, an R package for exploring AIRR-Seq data, was used to implement the custom analyses. Four samples yielding fewer than 5000 total TRB sequences were excluded, leaving more than 150 analyzed HIV repertoires. Among the 188 retained HIV repertoires, roughly 60 were collected before ART initiation and approximately 130 were collected after ART initiation. Repertoires were downsampled to 5000 TRB nucleotide sequences, and summary statistics were averaged over 100 downsampling iterations. TRB sequences were retained for analysis only if CDR3 regions of at least seven amino acids were present. Diversity was assessed using a clonality score derived from Shannon entropy and using the Gini coefficient. Repertoire networks linked the top 5000 CDR3 amino acid sequences whenever two sequences differed by an edit distance of one. Antigen specificity groups and MHC restriction were predicted for TRB CDR3 amino acid sequences with GLIPH2. Known CMV, EBV, HIV or tissue antigen associations were flagged by matching CDR3 amino acid sequences against VDJdb and McPAS-TCR. Pre-ART, post-ART and control groups were compared with Wilcoxon signed-rank tests and Holm-Bonferroni correction. The table comes from immuneACCESS by way of TCRdb, which keeps in-frame sequences with V and J called. Part of the clones is missing from these tables; in studies checked, under half for an unresolved V gene and the rest for unknown reasons. Clone size and V and J calls were adopted from that table, with D and trimming inferred from the DNA. For this sample the table gives about 28,000 clones, of which about four fifths were detected only once. 6.2% of the sample is held by the ten biggest clonotypes.

Sequences were derived from unsorted PBMCs, sampled 0.4 years after starting antiretroviral therapy. This clonotype was obtained from a man in his late teens or twenties with HIV. The chain is assembled from TRBV27 and TRBJ2-1; the D gene is unclear. CDR3 region: CASKALGYNEQFF. The DNA sequence is TGTGCCAGCAAGGCCCTGGGGTACAATGAGCAGTTCTTC.